This T cell receptor (beta chain) stems from a study of T cell responses to AZD1222 COVID-19 vaccine. CDR3 length equals 14 residues. Looked up from germline, CDR1 is SGDLS and CDR2 is YYNGEE. Trimming took 7 bases from V and 1 from J, leaving 14 bases between them. Data came from immunoSEQ multiplex PCR; TCRdb stores just in-frame clones and leaves some out. Here the sample spans around 100,000 clones, roughly 84% being singletons. The V and J genes are TRBV9 and TRBJ1-1; maybe TRBD1 (5 bases). The sample in question was peripheral blood, obtained on day 0 of AZD1222 vaccination. The TCR sequence derives from an adult in good health. The CDR3 sequence: CASGSGTANTEAFF. The DNA of the CDR3 is TGTGCCAGCGGTTCCGGGACGGCGAACACTGAAGCTTTCTTT.